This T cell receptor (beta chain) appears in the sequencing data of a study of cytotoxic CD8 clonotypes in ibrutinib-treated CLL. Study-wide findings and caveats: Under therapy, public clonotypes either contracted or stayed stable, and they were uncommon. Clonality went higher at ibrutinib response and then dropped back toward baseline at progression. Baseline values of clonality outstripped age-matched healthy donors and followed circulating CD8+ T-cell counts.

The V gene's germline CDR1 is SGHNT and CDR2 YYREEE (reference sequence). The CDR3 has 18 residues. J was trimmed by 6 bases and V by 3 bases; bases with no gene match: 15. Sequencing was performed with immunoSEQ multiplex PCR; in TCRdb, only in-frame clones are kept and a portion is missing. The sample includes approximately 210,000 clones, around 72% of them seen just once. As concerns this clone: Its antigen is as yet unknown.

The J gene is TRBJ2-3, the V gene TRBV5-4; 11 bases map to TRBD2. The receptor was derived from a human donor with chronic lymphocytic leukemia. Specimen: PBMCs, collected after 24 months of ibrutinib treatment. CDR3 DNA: TGTGCCAGCAGCTCCGGTTTAGCGGGAGGGCCGGTGGGGGATACGCAGTATTTT. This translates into CASSSGLAGGPVGDTQYF.